This T cell receptor beta chain emerged from a study of T-cell reconstitution after alpha-beta-depleted transplantation in children. A TCRbeta library incorporating unique molecular identifiers was prepared. TCRdb itself ran the PCR reads through MiXCR, one entry per CDR3 protein. This table has some 830,000 distinct CDR3 sequences, around 15% appearing once. On this clonotype: Its antigen remains unknown.

Regarding the study as a whole: The origin of alpha-beta T cells about two months after transplant was reportedly several hundred expanded graft clones. Hyperexpanded clones declined; after one year, newly produced T cells mostly supplied diversity. Several patients had high TCRbeta diversity at day 60; it came from surviving recipient T cells and thymic progenitors.

V trimming: 6 bases; J trimming: 2 bases; junction bases outside the gene matches: 10. Germline CDR1 LNHDA, CDR2 SQIVND (reference sequence). This CDR3 has 16 amino acids. Sequencing used PBMCs, mostly from graft donor cells, obtained 360 days after TCRalphabeta/CD19-depleted stem cell transplant. The rearrangement joins TRBV19 to TRBJ2-1; 7 bases agree with TRBD2. The origin of this receptor is a male patient between 10 and 17 years old who had a stem cell transplant for acute lymphoblastic leukemia, so the T cells may come from the graft donor. CDR3 loop: CASSVGGRAPYNEQFF. The DNA of the CDR3 is TGTGCCAGTAGCGTGGGGGGGAGGGCACCCTACAATGAGCAGTTCTTC.